This T cell receptor beta chain was captured in a study of blood T cell repertoires in COVID-19. Study information: Sources were T cells, B-cell-depleted T cells, or PBMCs; the material itself was cDNA or gDNA.

Trimming pared 5 bases from V and 0 bases from J, leaving 10 bases between. Germline CDR1 reads MDHEN; CDR2 reads SYDVKM. This CDR3 contains 15 residues. TCRdb keeps only in-frame clones here, not all; method: immunoSEQ multiplex PCR. The top ten clones hold roughly 6.6% of a sample with about 350,000 clones, 88% of them seen once. The sequenced sample consisted of peripheral blood. The chain combines TRBV28 with TRBJ1-4; the D gene is possibly TRBD1 (5 bases). The source of this sequence is a woman between 65 and 79 years old with COVID-19, enrolled during active disease. For the CDR3, the DNA is TGTGCCAGCAGTGGGGGAGGGGCAACTAATGAAAAACTGTTTTTT. Translated: CASSGGGATNEKLFF.